This entry features one T cell receptor beta chain sequence. The data were taken from a study of cytomegalovirus exposure and HLA in healthy donors. Vbeta (60) and Jbeta (13) primers were used in the PCR. The data were produced by immunoSEQ multiplex PCR, yet TCRdb's version contains in-frame clones alone and is incomplete. The sample contains about 160,000 clones, roughly 85% of which appear only once. The TCR originated in a woman aged 45-59 years in good health and CMV-seropositive. The sample comprised PBMCs.

As DNA, the CDR3 is TGTGCCAGTAGGACCGCAGGGGGTACTGGAAACACCATATATTTT. Its translation: CASRTAGGTGNTIYF. This sequence joins TRBV19 and TRBJ1-3; 7 nucleotides agree with TRBD1. Trimming took 6 bases from V and 2 from J; bases not matched to a gene: 7. This CDR3 contains 15 residues. CDR1 and CDR2 (germline): LNHDA, SQIVND (reference sequence).